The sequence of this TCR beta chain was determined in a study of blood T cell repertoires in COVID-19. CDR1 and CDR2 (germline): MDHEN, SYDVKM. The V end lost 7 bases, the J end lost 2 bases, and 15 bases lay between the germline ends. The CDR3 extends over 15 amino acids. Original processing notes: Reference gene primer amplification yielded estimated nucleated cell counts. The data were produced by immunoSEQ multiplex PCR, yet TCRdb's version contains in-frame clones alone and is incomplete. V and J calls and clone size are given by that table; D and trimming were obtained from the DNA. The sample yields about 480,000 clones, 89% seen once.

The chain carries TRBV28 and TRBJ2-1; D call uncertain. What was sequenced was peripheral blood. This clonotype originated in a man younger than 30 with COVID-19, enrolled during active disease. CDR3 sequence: CASNSPGWTYNEQFF. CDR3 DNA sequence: TGTGCCAGCAATAGCCCCGGTTGGACCTACAATGAGCAGTTCTTC.